Included here is one TCR beta chain sequence, with context. Its antigen has not been determined. Nothing much larger sits one base from this clone, and base qualities are not available. TCRbeta CDR3 regions were amplified from genomic DNA by means of the immunoSEQ Assay, a bias-controlled multiplex PCR. In the paper's pipeline: Nucleated cell counts per sample were estimated from amplification of reference gene primers within the assay. Sequence reads were collapsed and filtered to measure the absolute abundance of every unique TCRbeta CDR3 rearrangement. For each sample, productive Simpson clonality was calculated as the square root of Simpson's diversity index over productive rearrangements. TCRdb holds this immuneACCESS table with in-frame rearrangements only. Some clones are missing; in checked studies, unresolved V genes explain under half, and the rest has no known cause. V, J and clone size derive from that table, while D and trimming were established from the DNA sequence. In this sample the table shows about 290,000 clones, around 89% of which occur a single time. The ten largest make up approximately 4.2% of the sample.

Collaborating institutions collected whole blood in K2EDTA tubes following their own protocols. Collaborator samples were shipped for TCRbeta analysis as frozen whole blood, isolated PBMCs, or DNA extracted from either sample type. The data are from a study of blood T cell repertoires in COVID-19 (dated by TCRdb to the early 2020s). In the study overall: The collaborator samples originated in the United States, Italy and Spain and spanned the acute and convalescent phases of COVID-19. The material from the prospective study consisted of cDNA or gDNA derived from T cells, B-cell-depleted T cells, or PBMCs. The dataset comprised deeply sampled blood TCRbeta repertoires from subjects exposed to, actively infected with, or recovered from COVID-19. The repertoires were released in a freely available public database meant as a resource for research on the immune response to SARS-CoV-2. The samples were drawn from two sources: the first 160 participants of the ongoing ImmuneRACE study, and over 1,000 subjects contributed by 6 global collaborators. A de-identified subject ID, COVID-19 status, age in years and sex were almost always included in the sample metadata. Where available, HLA class I and class II types were taken from metadata supplied by the sample provider and were not determined by assay-based typing.

Broader findings and caveats from the paper: The amount of clinical and demographic metadata varied by source and participant and was provided uncurated.

The CDR3, from cysteine to phenylalanine, totals 15 residues. The CDR3 DNA has 45 bases and is translated from base 1. V loses 1 base at its end and J loses 6 bases; junction bases beyond the gene matches: 8. According to the germline V gene, CDR1 reads SGHVS and CDR2 reads FQNEAQ. This sequence was found in a man aged 40-55 years with acute or convalescent COVID-19. What was sequenced was peripheral blood. The chain employs TRBV7-8 and TRBJ2-7; TRBD2 agrees with 8 junctional bases. The encoded CDR3 is CASSLVSGAGVEQYF. The nucleotide sequence reads TGTGCCAGCAGCTTAGTTTCGGGAGCGGGGGTCGAGCAGTACTTC. Reference TRBV7-8 and TRBJ2-7 genes cover what lies past the CDR3, so the full variable domain is GAGVSQSPRYKVAKRGQDVALRCDPISGHVSLFWYQQALGQGPEFLTYFQNEAQLDKSGLPSDRFFAERPEGSVSTLKIQRTQQEDSAVYLCASSLVSGAGVEQYFGPGTRLTVT.